One sample yielded the 18 T cell receptor beta chains listed below, sequenced in a study of graft-versus-host responses after intestinal transplantation (dated by TCRdb to the early 2020s). Library prep was done by the immunoSEQ multiplex PCR assay. TCRdb took this table from immuneACCESS and kept in-frame rearrangements with V and J called. Such tables lack part of the clones; where checked against another copy, unresolved V genes explain under half of the gap, and the rest is unexplained. This sample gives approximately 9,000 clones in total; roughly 92% of them show up just once. Of the sample, approximately 1.5% is held by the ten largest clones. The sample was PBMCs, taken approximately 32 days after intestinal transplant. These receptors were collected from a human patient who received an intestinal transplant, so some T cells may come from the graft donor.

This clone occurred a few times. The chain has TRBV19 and TRBJ2-7, with a weak D call TRBD1 (6 bases). Germline V gives CDR1 LNHDA, CDR2 SQIVND (reference sequence). The CDR3 sequence is 14 residues long. V was cut by 1 base and J by 4 bases, with 11 bases left in between. CDR3 nucleotides: TGTGCCAGTAGTATAGGGGACATAAATTACGAGCAGTACTTC. Amino acids: CASSIGDINYEQYF.

The gene calls are TRBV6-1 and TRBJ2-1; no reliable D call. Germline assignment: CDR1 MNHNS and CDR2 SASEGT. The CDR3 length is 9 residues. Between the trimmed V and J ends, which lost 8 bases and 8 bases, there was a span of 4 bases. The CDR3 bases are TGTGCCAGCGGTTATGAGCAGTTCTTC. Translating it yields CASGYEQFF.

The chain employs TRBV14 and TRBJ2-7; D might be TRBD2 (5 bases). V dropped 5 bases and J dropped 6 bases, with 14 bases sitting between them. The CDR3 sequence is 13 residues long. Germline values: CDR1 SGHDN, CDR2 FVKESK. As DNA, the CDR3 is TGTGCCAGCAGCAGAGGTGCAGCGGCCGAGCAGTACTTC. This gives the protein CASSRGAAAEQYF.

The rearrangement uses TRBV15 and TRBJ2-3, with 7 bases lining up with TRBD2. CDR3 length: 17 amino acids. Unmatched junction bases numbered 18, after V lost 6 bases and J lost 6 bases. Germline lookup yields CDR1 LNHNV and CDR2 YYDKDF (reference sequence). The DNA for the CDR3 is TGTGCCACCAGTAACTTAGCGGGCCTTGGGACGTGGGATACGCAGTATTTT. It yields the protein CATSNLAGLGTWDTQYF. The full variable domain, with the rest looked up from reference TRBV15 and TRBJ2-3, is DAMVIQNPRYQVTQFGKPVTLSCSQTLNHNVMYWYQQKSSQAPKLLFHYYDKDFNNEADTPDNFQSRRPNTSFCFLDIRSPGLGDTAMYLCATSNLAGLGTWDTQYFGPGTRLTVL.

This chain joins TRBV13 and TRBJ2-3, with 7 bases lining up with TRBD1. Germline V lookup: CDR1 PRHDT, CDR2 FYEKMQ (reference sequence). The CDR3 spans 17 residues. Losses at the gene ends were 5 bases for V and 4 bases for J; bases not matched to a gene: 15. The chain's CDR3 is CASSPPEGTEGADTQYF. CDR3 nucleotide sequence: TGTGCCAGCAGCCCTCCCGAAGGGACAGAGGGCGCAGATACGCAGTATTTT.

The CDR3, as DNA: TGTGCCAGCAGCGACCGACAGGGGCAAGGAAACACCATATATTTT. This translates into CASSDRQGQGNTIYF. This rearrangement joins TRBV9 to TRBJ1-3; 8 bases fit TRBD1. Germline lookup yields CDR1 SGDLS and CDR2 YYNGEE. The junction had 6 bases not matched to a gene; V was cut back by 3 bases and J by 4 bases. The CDR3 spans 15 residues. Together with reference TRBV9 and TRBJ1-3, the CDR3 gives the full variable domain: DSGVTQTPKHLITATGQRVTLRCSPRSGDLSVYWYQQSLDQGLQFLIQYYNGEERAKGNILERFSAQQFPDLHSELNLSSLELGDSALYFCASSDRQGQGNTIYFGEGSWLTVV.

This chain uses TRBV5-1 with TRBJ1-1, with no clear D. V lost 2 bases and J 5 bases, leaving 10 bases between the germline ends. Looked up from germline, CDR1 is SGHRS and CDR2 is YFSETQ. The CDR3 runs to 13 residues. Here the CDR3 reads CASSFRSETEAFF. CDR3 coding DNA: TGCGCCAGCAGCTTCCGGTCGGAGACTGAAGCTTTCTTT.

The V call is TRBV19, the J call TRBJ2-2; possibly TRBD2 for D (6 bases). The germline V gene encodes CDR1 LNHDA and CDR2 SQIVND (reference sequence). The CDR3 is 16 amino acids. With 5 bases removed from V and 3 bases from J, the gap between germline ends came to 16 bases. The CDR3 spells CASSVITRGYTGELFF. The CDR3 region has the DNA TGTGCCAGTAGTGTAATAACACGGGGGTACACCGGGGAGCTGTTTTTT.

The chain uses TRBV4-1 and TRBJ2-7; D not certain. Trimming removed 3 bases at V and 0 bases at J, with 12 bases between. The CDR3 is 15 residues long. CDR1 and CDR2 (germline): MGHRA, YSYEKL. In DNA form, the CDR3 reads TGCGCCAGCAGCCACATAACAAAAACCTCCTACGAGCAGTACTTC. This translates into CASSHITKTSYEQYF.

The chain uses TRBV4-1 and TRBJ2-5; no firm D call. The ends were cut back, 2 bases at V and 5 bases at J, with 12 bases in the middle. CDR1 and CDR2 from the germline V gene are MGHRA and YSYEKL. CDR3 length: 14 amino acids. This CDR3 is CASSQYSGGETQYF. The CDR3, as DNA: TGCGCCAGCAGCCAATATTCGGGTGGGGAGACCCAGTACTTC.

This clone was observed once. The chain links TRBV27 to TRBJ1-2, with D uncertain. The length of the CDR3 is 15 residues. Germline V CDR1 and CDR2: MNHEY, SMNVEV (reference sequence). V lost 2 bases, J lost 4 bases, and 14 bases lay in between. The DNA of the CDR3 is TGTGCCAGCAGTTTACGTCCACCCGGTTCCTATGGCTACACCTTC. Translated, it gives CASSLRPPGSYGYTF.

The genes are TRBV4-1 and TRBJ2-5, with 16 bases identical to TRBD2. The junction had 13 bases not matched to a gene; V was cut back by 4 bases and J by 5 bases. The CDR3 sequence is 19 residues long. The germline V gene encodes CDR1 MGHRA and CDR2 YSYEKL. The CDR3 spells CASSRYPGLAGGPGETQYF. CDR3 nucleotides: TGCGCCAGCAGCCGGTACCCGGGACTAGCGGGGGGGCCAGGTGAGACCCAGTACTTC.

The CDR3 region is CAWQGEGNSPLHF. CDR3 nucleotides: TGTGCCTGGCAGGGGGAAGGTAATTCACCCCTCCACTTT. The V and J genes are TRBV30 and TRBJ1-6, with 7 bases fitting TRBD1. The CDR3 is 13 residues long. V lost 5 bases and J lost 6; bases outside the gene matches: 4. Germline V gene lookup returns CDR1 GTSNPN and CDR2 SVGIG (reference sequence).

V usage is TRBV7-9 and J usage is TRBJ1-3, with 8 nucleotides matching TRBD1. Trimming cost V 7 bases and J 4 bases; bases outside gene matches: 3. Germline-derived CDR1 and CDR2 are SEHNR and FQNEAQ (reference sequence). The CDR3 is made up of 13 amino acids. CDR3 sequence reads: CASKGQEGNTIYF. DNA for the CDR3: TGTGCCAGCAAGGGACAGGAGGGAAACACCATATATTTT.

As concerns this clone: This sample also contains other DNA sequences that code for the same CDR3. The chain combines TRBV5-1 with TRBJ2-2, with TRBD2 matching 9 bases. After removal of 4 bases from V and 5 bases from J, the junction contained 6 bases not matched to a gene. The CDR3 has 15 amino acids. Germline values: CDR1 SGHRS, CDR2 YFSETQ. CDR3 loop: CASSLGLAGTGELFF. The CDR3 coding sequence is TGCGCCAGCAGCCTGGGACTAGCTGGGACCGGGGAGCTGTTTTTT.

The V call is TRBV6-1, the J call TRBJ2-2; D is unresolved. CDR3 length: 14 residues. V was shortened by 8 bases and J by 4 bases, with 14 bases between the two germline ends. Germline lookup yields CDR1 MNHNS and CDR2 SASEGT. The CDR3 nucleotides read TGTGCCAGCGGCGGAGTAACGGGCACCGGGGAGCTGTTTTTT. Protein: CASGGVTGTGELFF.

This clone occurred a few times. This chain links TRBV10-1 with TRBJ1-6; D remains ambiguous. The germline V and J ends were trimmed by 3 bases and 11 bases, with 8 bases remaining between them. Germline V gene data show CDR1 as WNHNN and CDR2 as SYGVQD (reference sequence). This CDR3 has 12 residues. The CDR3 coding sequence is TGCGCCAGCAGTGACCTTCGTGCACCCCTCCACTTT. Translating it yields CASSDLRAPLHF.

The chain combines TRBV15 with TRBJ2-1, with a possible D match to TRBD1 (5 bases). V was clipped by 3 bases and J by 2 bases, with 8 bases between them. The CDR3 is 14 residues long. The germline V gene has CDR1 LNHNV and CDR2 YYDKDF (reference sequence). In nucleotides, the CDR3 is TGTGCCACCAGCAGGACAGTTCCCTACAATGAGCAGTTCTTC. Protein sequence: CATSRTVPYNEQFF. Supplemented by reference TRBV15 and TRBJ2-1, the full variable domain reads DAMVIQNPRYQVTQFGKPVTLSCSQTLNHNVMYWYQQKSSQAPKLLFHYYDKDFNNEADTPDNFQSRRPNTSFCFLDIRSPGLGDTAMYLCATSRTVPYNEQFFGPGTRLTVL.